Each of the 10 T cell receptor beta chains below was sequenced from the same sample in a study of blood T cell repertoires in COVID-19 (dated by TCRdb to 2018 to 2020). Library preparation employed the immunoSEQ multiplex PCR assay. In its TCRdb copy, this immuneACCESS table keeps in-frame sequences only and misses some clones. Where compared with another copy, unresolved V genes explain less than half of these, and the others have no known cause. For this sample there are 250,000 to 300,000 clones; 85% to 90% appear just once. Roughly 5% of the sample is taken by the ten largest. Input material: peripheral blood. Every receptor here comes from a man in his forties with acute or convalescent COVID-19.

To note about this clone: The same CDR3 also results from other DNA sequences found in this sample. The CDR3 protein is CSVAGGADTQYF. CDR3 sequence (DNA): TGCAGCGTGGCAGGGGGCGCGGATACGCAGTATTTT. The chain carries TRBV29-1 and TRBJ2-3; TRBD1 matches at 8 bases. The CDR3 totals 12 residues. Germline trimming cut 6 bases from V and 6 bases from J; bases unmatched to any gene: 5. In germline, CDR1 is SQVTM, CDR2 ANQGSEA.

CDR3 in amino acids: CASSQGRINTIYF. DNA of the CDR3: TGTGCCAGCAGCCAGGGTAGAATCAACACCATATATTTT. The chain recombines TRBV12-3 or TRBV12-4 with TRBJ1-3; weak D call: TRBD1 (5 bases). This CDR3 spans 13 amino acids. Trimming stripped 6 bases from V and 7 bases from J, with 13 bases between.

V is TRBV3-1 (or the pseudogene TRBV3-2) and J is TRBJ1-3, with D hard to call. Germline V CDR1 and CDR2: LGHDT, YNNKEL (reference sequence). This CDR3 has 14 residues. The germline V and J ends were trimmed by 6 bases and 0 bases, with 9 bases remaining between them. The CDR3 here is CASRLGSSGNTIYF. CDR3 bases: TGTGCCAGCAGGCTAGGGAGCTCTGGAAACACCATATATTTT.

The chain carries TRBV5-1 and TRBJ1-2; tentative D call: TRBD1 (5 bases). The CDR3 covers 17 residues. Per germline, CDR1 SGHRS and CDR2 YFSETQ. V lost 1 base and J 13 bases, leaving 29 bases between the germline ends. The CDR3 loop is CASSLSPGRAPLKASTF. CDR3 nucleotide sequence: TGCGCCAGCAGCTTGTCCCCGGGCAGGGCCCCCTTAAAGGCTAGCACCTTC.

This rearrangement joins TRBV10-2 to TRBJ2-1; a weak D match, TRBD1 (6 bases). The CDR3 has 15 amino acids. CDR1 is WSHSY, CDR2 SAAADI, per germline. V was clipped by 3 bases and J by 4 bases, with 13 bases between them. CDR3 nucleotides: TGCGCCAGCAGTGACAGGGGCCCGTTTTACAATGAGCAGTTCTTC. This translates into CASSDRGPFYNEQFF.

The J gene is TRBJ2-7, the V gene TRBV6-1, with D maybe TRBD1 (6 bases). The CDR3 extends over 14 amino acids. V shed 2 bases and J shed 5 bases, with 13 bases lying between them. Germline CDR1 is MNHNS and CDR2 is SASEGT. CDR3 DNA sequence: TGTGCCAGCAGTGAAACCGCAGGGGCTAACGAGCAGTACTTC. Amino acid sequence: CASSETAGANEQYF.

This sequence joins TRBV5-4 and TRBJ2-7; no clear D. The germline V gene has CDR1 SGHNT and CDR2 YYREEE (reference sequence). This CDR3 contains 14 residues. V lost 0 bases and J 4 bases, leaving 11 bases between the germline ends. CDR3 loop: CASSLGGPAYEQYF. The CDR3 DNA reads as TGTGCCAGCAGCTTGGGCGGTCCAGCTTACGAGCAGTACTTC.

The chain has TRBV7-9 and TRBJ1-2, with unresolved D. Between the trimmed V and J ends, which lost 5 bases and 6 bases, there was a span of 16 bases. The CDR3 runs to 14 residues. CDR1 is SEHNR and CDR2 is FQNEAQ in the germline V gene (reference sequence). CDR3 sequence (DNA): TGTGCCAGCAGCGCCCGGGAGCCAGGTCATGGCTACACCTTC. Translation gives CASSAREPGHGYTF.

The chain carries TRBV6-5 and TRBJ2-7, with 9 bases lining up with TRBD1. The CDR3 totals 11 residues. Germline V gives CDR1 MNHEY, CDR2 SVGAGI. V lost 10 bases and J lost 6; bases outside the gene matches: 4. The CDR3 DNA is TGTGCCACTAAACAGGGGGCCGAGCAGTACTTC. It specifies CATKQGAEQYF.

V gene TRBV4-1 combines with J gene TRBJ2-4; the D gene is possibly TRBD2 (6 bases). V was pared by 8 bases and J by 11 bases, with 19 bases between. CDR3 length: 13 amino acids. Germline V CDR1 and CDR2: MGHRA, YSYEKL. The CDR3 sequence: CASGSGGDRFQYF. CDR3 sequence (DNA): TGCGCCAGCGGTTCCGGCGGGGACCGATTTCAGTACTTC.